The rows below give T cell receptor beta chains drawn from one sample of a study of shared clonotypes between healthy human individuals. The assay was immunoSEQ multiplex PCR, and TCRdb's table has in-frame clones only and misses some. The sample records 2 million to 2.5 million clones, over 90% being singletons. The specimen sequenced was naive CD4+ T cells from PBMCs. The receptors come from a man between 18 and 35 years old in good health. Some clones in this sample may be carry-over from other donors' samples. The CDR3 runs from the conserved cysteine through the conserved F or W. A D gene is named only where the DNA matches it firmly. Size tells how often a clone was seen (once, few, many) or the class of an expanded clone, and some rows leave it out.

size	V	J	D	length	DNA	CDR3
once	TRBV6-1	TRBJ2-2	TRBD2	15	TGTGCCAGCAGTGAGGGCGGGAGTTTGTCGGGGGAGCTGTTTTTT	CASSEGGSLSGELFF
.	TRBV7-2	TRBJ2-1	.	15	TGTGCCAGCAGCCTAGCGTATGGCTCCTACAATGAGCAGTTCTTC	CASSLAYGSYNEQFF
.	TRBV27	TRBJ2-7	TRBD1	19	TGTGCCAGCAGTCAGCAGACAGGGGGGCGGCCTTTATCGGGGAACGAGCAGTACTTC	CASSQQTGGRPLSGNEQYF
.	TRBV7-2	TRBJ2-7	TRBD1	15	TGTGCCAGCACCGAAGGGACAGGGGCCCCCTACGAGCAGTACTTC	CASTEGTGAPYEQYF
.	TRBV12-5	TRBJ2-1	TRBD2	14	TGTGCTAGTGGCCGGGAGGGCCCCTACAATGAGCAGTTCTTC	CASGREGPYNEQFF
.	TRBV7-3	TRBJ1-2	TRBD1	15	TGTGCCAGCAGCCCAGGGGGAGGGGTTAACTATGGCTACACCTTC	CASSPGGGVNYGYTF
.	TRBV5-1	TRBJ2-1	TRBD2	15	TGCGCCAGCAGCGCAGGACTAGCGGGATTGAATGAGCAGTTCTTC	CASSAGLAGLNEQFF
.	TRBV9	TRBJ1-2	TRBD1	14	TGTGCCAGCAGCGTGGGACAGGGGAGCTATGGCTACACCTTC	CASSVGQGSYGYTF
.	TRBV6-1	TRBJ1-5	.	13	TGTGCCAGCAGGGGGGGGGCTTGGGAGCCCCAGCATTTT	CASRGGAWEPQHF
.	TRBV5-4	TRBJ2-1	.	16	TGTGCCAGCAGCTCGAGCCTTAGTTTAACGTACAATGAGCAGTTCTTC	CASSSSLSLTYNEQFF
.	TRBV7-9	TRBJ2-7	.	15	TGTGCCAGCAGCGACCGAGGGCAGGGAAGGAACGAGCAGTACTTC	CASSDRGQGRNEQYF
.	TRBV2	TRBJ1-2	.	11	TGTGCCAGCAGTGGGTCCCGGGCGGACACCTTC	CASSGSRADTF
once	TRBV5-1	TRBJ2-1	.	13	TGCGCCAGCAGCAACGACCCCTCCGCTGAGCAGTTCTTC	CASSNDPSAEQFF
.	TRBV6-5	TRBJ2-7	TRBD2	14	TGTGCCAGCAGTTACAGCCGGGAGGGCTACGAGCAGTACTTC	CASSYSREGYEQYF